Each of the 29 T cell receptor beta chains below was sequenced from the same sample in a study of graft-versus-host responses after intestinal transplantation. Processed graft tissue released its intraepithelial and lamina propria lymphocytes. Repertoires were generated with immunoSEQ multiplex PCR, while TCRdb's copy carries only in-frame clones and drops some. The sample comprises about 17,000 clones, around 82% of which are singletons, and 5% to 6% rests with the top ten. The specimen comprised ileum tissue, sampled 17 days after transplant. The receptors shown here come from a human patient who received an intestinal transplant, so some T cells may come from the graft donor.

This clone has a single count. This chain links TRBV7-2 with TRBJ2-2; a possible D gene is TRBD1 (5 bases). Germline-derived CDR1 and CDR2 are SGHTA and FQGNSA. This CDR3 comprises 16 residues. The germline V and J ends were trimmed by 0 bases and 6 bases, with 14 bases remaining between them. The CDR3 coding sequence is TGTGCCAGCAGCTTAGCCGCGTCTCTCAGGGCCGGGGAGCTGTTTTTT. Protein product: CASSLAASLRAGELFF.

The chain joins TRBV10-1 to TRBJ2-3; 10 nucleotides align to TRBD2. With V trimmed by 9 bases and J by 3 bases, 18 bases remained unmatched. The CDR3 consists of 18 residues. Germline assignment: CDR1 WNHNN and CDR2 SYGVQD (reference sequence). CDR3 bases: TGCGCCAGTCTAAACTCAGCGGGAGGGCCGAGATTGACAGATACGCAGTATTTT. Translation gives CASLNSAGGPRLTDTQYF.

The gene calls are TRBV7-3 and TRBJ2-7, with TRBD2 matching 10 bases. Losses at the gene ends were 1 base for V and 7 bases for J; bases not matched to a gene: 13. Germline lookup yields CDR1 SGHTA and CDR2 FQGTGA. This CDR3 is 17 amino acids long. The CDR3 reads CASSLIDRLAGGGEQYF. CDR3 in DNA: TGTGCCAGCAGCTTAATCGATAGACTAGCGGGTGGGGGAGAGCAGTACTTC.

This clone was detected only once. V and J are TRBV2 and TRBJ1-1, with 7 positions matching TRBD1. CDR3 length equals 15 residues. Trimming took 2 bases from V and 6 from J; bases not matched to a gene: 9. The V gene's germline CDR1 is SNHLY and CDR2 FYNNEI. The CDR3 nucleotides read TGTGCCAGCAGTGAAAGGGAGACAGGGTACCCTGAAGCTTTCTTT. This sequence encodes CASSERETGYPEAFF.

The V call is TRBV9, the J call TRBJ2-1, with D tentatively TRBD2 (6 bases). The V gene lost 3 bases and the J gene lost 5 bases, with 15 bases spanning the gap. The CDR3 runs 15 residues. Germline CDR1 is SGDLS and CDR2 is YYNGEE. The CDR3 DNA reads TGTGCCAGCAGCGCGGAGATGGGAGGAGACAATGAGCAGTTCTTC. Protein product: CASSAEMGGDNEQFF.

The chain has TRBV6-5 and TRBJ2-7; 13 bases match TRBD2. Germline V gene data show CDR1 as MNHEY and CDR2 as SVGAGI. The ends lost 4 bases at V and 7 bases at J; junction bases unmatched: 10. This CDR3 has 16 amino acids. CDR3 coding DNA: TGTGCCAGCAGTTTCGGGACTAGCGGGACTCCTCGGGAGCAGTACTTC. Its translation: CASSFGTSGTPREQYF.

This sequence joins TRBV30 and TRBJ1-5, with 8 bases aligning to TRBD1. The V and J ends lost 4 bases and 9 bases, in that order; junction bases with no gene match: 8. Germline V gene lookup returns CDR1 GTSNPN and CDR2 SVGIG (reference sequence). The CDR3 spans 13 residues. CDR3 protein: CAWKAGGRGPQHF. DNA of the CDR3: TGTGCCTGGAAGGCAGGGGGCAGAGGGCCCCAGCATTTT.

The chain employs TRBV7-3 and TRBJ1-2, with D tentatively TRBD1 (5 bases). The CDR3 totals 16 residues. V was cut by 1 base and J by 2 bases, with 14 bases left in between. CDR1 and CDR2 from the germline V gene are SGHTA and FQGTGA. The CDR3 here is CASSLILLKGNYGYTF. CDR3 bases: TGTGCCAGCAGCTTAATCCTCCTGAAGGGGAACTATGGCTACACCTTC.

The rearrangement joins TRBV27 to TRBJ2-3; the match to TRBD2 covers 7 bases. Germline CDR1 is MNHEY and CDR2 is SMNVEV (reference sequence). This CDR3 is 22 amino acids long. V lost 4 bases, J lost 1 base, and 26 bases stayed unmatched. The CDR3: CASSSERDYGGREAGGTDTQYF. CDR3 sequence (DNA): TGTGCCAGCAGTTCCGAACGGGACTATGGCGGAAGAGAAGCTGGGGGCACAGATACGCAGTATTTT.

The gene calls are TRBV4-1 and TRBJ2-7; no reliable D call. CDR1 and CDR2 from the germline V gene are MGHRA and YSYEKL. This CDR3 spans 14 amino acids. V was pared by 4 bases and J by 2 bases, with 12 bases between. Here the CDR3 reads CASSLNGLAYEQYF. The CDR3 bases are TGCGCCAGCAGCCTTAACGGGCTAGCCTACGAGCAGTACTTC.

This clone was seen a few times. The chain carries TRBV5-6 and TRBJ2-7; 7 nucleotides match TRBD1. V shed 3 bases, J shed 2 bases, and the junction held 8 bases outside the gene matches. Germline loops: CDR1 SGHDT, CDR2 YYEEEE. The CDR3 extends over 15 amino acids. CDR3 coding DNA: TGTGCCAGCAGCTCGGAGACAGGGCTTACCTACGAGCAGTACTTC. This translates into CASSSETGLTYEQYF.

The rearrangement links TRBV7-9 to TRBJ1-2, with 7 bases that match TRBD1. The germline CDR1 and CDR2 sequences are SEHNR and FQNEAQ (reference sequence). After removal of 8 bases from V and 4 bases from J, the junction contained 4 bases not matched to a gene. The CDR3 is made up of 12 amino acids. The CDR3 nucleotides read TGTGCCAGCGACAGGGAGATCTATGGCTACACCTTC. Translating it yields CASDREIYGYTF.

The chain carries TRBV4-2 and TRBJ1-5, with D uncertain. The V end was cut by 2 bases, the J end by 6 bases, with 8 bases between. Germline-derived CDR1 and CDR2 are LGHNA and YNFKEQ. The CDR3 spans 13 residues. The CDR3 protein is CASSQPSGQPQHF. The CDR3 DNA sequence: TGTGCCAGCAGCCAACCCTCCGGTCAGCCCCAGCATTTT.

The V and J genes are TRBV6-6 and TRBJ2-7; unclear D gene. V was clipped by 8 bases and J by 7 bases, with 12 bases between them. The CDR3 loop spans 11 amino acids. Germline CDR1 is MNHNY and CDR2 is SVGAGI (reference sequence). CDR3 amino acids: CASWRPEEQYF. In DNA form, the CDR3 reads TGTGCCAGCTGGCGGCCGGAAGAGCAGTACTTC.

The chain links TRBV9 to TRBJ2-2, with 9 bases identical to TRBD2. In germline, CDR1 is SGDLS, CDR2 YYNGEE. The CDR3 consists of 17 residues. Trimming took 2 bases from V and 0 from J; bases not matched to a gene: 5. CDR3 coding DNA: TGTGCCAGCAGCGTGAAGCGGGGGGCGCCGAACACCGGGGAGCTGTTTTTT. Its protein product is CASSVKRGAPNTGELFF.

This clone appeared a few times. V and J are TRBV6-6 and TRBJ2-5; TRBD1 is a possible D gene (5 bases). Judging by the DNA end, TRBJ2-7 fits better; the J call may be wrong. The CDR3 runs to 14 residues. CDR1 and CDR2 from the germline V gene are MNHNY and SVGAGI (reference sequence). CDR3 in amino acids: CASSYGDSSYEQYF. In DNA, the CDR3 is TGTGCCAGCAGCTACGGAGACAGCTCCTACGAGCAGTACTTC.

The V call is TRBV28, the J call TRBJ2-3, with TRBD2 matching over 9 bases. Per germline, CDR1 MDHEN and CDR2 SYDVKM. CDR3 length: 14 amino acids. The junction had 4 bases not matched to a gene; V was cut back by 5 bases and J by 4 bases. CDR3 protein: CASSQAGGPDTQYF. In nucleotides, the CDR3 is TGTGCCAGCAGTCAAGCGGGAGGTCCAGATACGCAGTATTTT.

V is TRBV9 and J is TRBJ2-1, with 9 bases matching TRBD1. Germline lookup yields CDR1 SGDLS and CDR2 YYNGEE. V was clipped by 3 bases and J by 4 bases; unmatched bases: 8. This CDR3 spans 16 amino acids. The DNA of the CDR3 is TGTGCCAGCAGCGGGAGGGGGGACAGGGAATACAATGAGCAGTTCTTC. Residues: CASSGRGDREYNEQFF.

The DNA for the CDR3 is TGTGCCAGCAGTTTAAGGGCGAACACTGAAGCTTTCTTT. Protein sequence: CASSLRANTEAFF. The gene calls are TRBV28 and TRBJ1-1; D ambiguous. Germline V gene sequence: CDR1 MDHEN, CDR2 SYDVKM. V shed 2 bases and J shed 1 base, with 5 bases lying between them. The CDR3 loop spans 13 amino acids.

The rearrangement links TRBV12-5 to TRBJ1-1; D unresolved. V lost 7 bases, J lost 5 bases, and 8 bases lay in between. Germline CDR1 LGHNT, CDR2 FRNRAP. This CDR3 has 11 amino acids. CDR3 region: CASEGRTEAFF. Here the CDR3 DNA reads TGTGCTAGTGAGGGCAGGACTGAAGCTTTCTTT. Full variable domain (remainder filled in from reference TRBV12-5 and TRBJ1-1): DARVTQTPRHKVTEMGQEVTMRCQPILGHNTVFWYRQTMMQGLELLAYFRNRAPLDDSGMPKDRFSAEMPDATLATLKIQPSEPRDSAVYFCASEGRTEAFFGQGTRLTVV.

The rearrangement links TRBV5-1 to TRBJ2-4, with D perhaps being TRBD1 or TRBD2 (6 bases each). V gave up 7 bases and J gave up 8 bases, with 22 bases separating them. This CDR3 spans 15 amino acids. The germline V gene has CDR1 SGHRS and CDR2 YFSETQ. The CDR3 DNA reads as TGCGCCAGCCGACCGCCGGGGGCCACGATCGACATTCAGTACTTC. This sequence encodes CASRPPGATIDIQYF.

The chain links TRBV28 to TRBJ1-1; no definite D call. Germline CDR1 is MDHEN and CDR2 is SYDVKM. Trimming shortened V by 4 bases and J by 4 bases, and 13 bases separated the two germline ends. There are 14 residues in the CDR3. The DNA for the CDR3 is TGTGCCAGCAGTTCGTCAACATGGGGCACTGAAGCTTTCTTT. Protein sequence: CASSSSTWGTEAFF.

This clone was found once. Compared with germline, one end of the junction differs, possibly owing to a read error. This sequence joins TRBV7-7 and TRBJ2-3, with 7 bases matching TRBD2. CDR3 size: 15 residues. Germline loops: CDR1 SSHAT, CDR2 FNYEAQ (reference sequence). The CDR3 coding sequence is TGTGCTAGCAGCTTAGGCGGGAGTGGAGGAGATACGCAGTATTTT. Amino acid sequence: CASSLGGSGGDTQYF. Filled out from reference TRBV7-7 and TRBJ2-3, the complete variable domain reads GAGVSQSPRYKVTKRGQDVTLRCDPISSHATLYWYQQALGQGPEFLTYFNYEAQPDKSGLPSDRFSAERPEGSISTLTIQRTEQRDSAMYRCASSLGGSGGDTQYFGPGTRLTVL.

The chain carries TRBV27 and TRBJ1-3; D is perhaps TRBD1 (5 bases). V was cut by 5 bases and J by 0 bases, with 14 bases left in between. CDR3 length: 16 amino acids. The germline V gene encodes CDR1 MNHEY and CDR2 SMNVEV (reference sequence). The DNA of the CDR3 is TGTGCCAGCAGTAGACTTCAGGGCCTCTCTGGAAACACCATATATTTT. Translation: CASSRLQGLSGNTIYF.

The chain carries TRBV2 and TRBJ2-7; 8 nucleotides line up with TRBD2. The CDR3 consists of 12 residues. Trimming took 5 bases from V and 7 from J; bases not matched to a gene: 4. CDR1 and CDR2 (germline): SNHLY, FYNNEI. CDR3 region: CASSPAGVEQYF. The CDR3 DNA reads TGTGCCAGCAGTCCAGCGGGAGTTGAGCAGTACTTC.

As DNA, the CDR3 is TGTGCCAGCAGCCGTAGGGGGGGGTTGAACACTGAAGCTTTCTTT. Translated: CASSRRGGLNTEAFF. The V gene is TRBV14, the J gene TRBJ1-1, with TRBD1 as a possible D gene (6 bases). CDR1 is SGHDN and CDR2 is FVKESK in the germline V gene. CDR3 length equals 15 residues. Trimming took 4 bases from V and 0 from J, leaving 12 bases between them.

The rearrangement joins TRBV28 to TRBJ1-5; no clear D gene. This CDR3 comprises 12 residues. The V and J ends lost 1 base and 6 bases respectively, with 4 bases between them. The V gene's germline CDR1 is MDHEN and CDR2 SYDVKM. This CDR3 reads CASSLLPQPQHF. The CDR3 coding sequence is TGTGCCAGCAGTTTATTGCCTCAGCCCCAGCATTTT.

This chain links TRBV11-2 with TRBJ2-7; no reliable D call. Germline assignment: CDR1 SGHAT and CDR2 FQNNGV. Trimming removed 5 bases from V and 7 bases from J, with 15 bases in between. The CDR3 totals 13 residues. CDR3 in DNA: TGTGCCAGCAGCCCCGGAACGGGTAGGGAGCAGTACTTC. Protein: CASSPGTGREQYF. Filled out from reference TRBV11-2 and TRBJ2-7, the complete variable domain reads EAGVAQSPRYKIIEKRQSVAFWCNPISGHATLYWYQQILGQGPKLLIQFQNNGVVDDSQLPKDRFSAERLKGVDSTLKIQPAKLEDSAVYLCASSPGTGREQYFGPGTRLTVT.

This clone has just one count. This chain joins TRBV5-1 and TRBJ2-1, with 14 nucleotides matching TRBD2. Looked up from germline, CDR1 is SGHRS and CDR2 is YFSETQ. V dropped 0 bases and J dropped 1; count of bases not matched to a gene: 0. The CDR3 covers 17 residues. The CDR3 is CASSLGLAGGSYNEQFF. The CDR3 DNA reads TGCGCCAGCAGCTTGGGACTAGCGGGGGGGTCCTACAATGAGCAGTTCTTC.